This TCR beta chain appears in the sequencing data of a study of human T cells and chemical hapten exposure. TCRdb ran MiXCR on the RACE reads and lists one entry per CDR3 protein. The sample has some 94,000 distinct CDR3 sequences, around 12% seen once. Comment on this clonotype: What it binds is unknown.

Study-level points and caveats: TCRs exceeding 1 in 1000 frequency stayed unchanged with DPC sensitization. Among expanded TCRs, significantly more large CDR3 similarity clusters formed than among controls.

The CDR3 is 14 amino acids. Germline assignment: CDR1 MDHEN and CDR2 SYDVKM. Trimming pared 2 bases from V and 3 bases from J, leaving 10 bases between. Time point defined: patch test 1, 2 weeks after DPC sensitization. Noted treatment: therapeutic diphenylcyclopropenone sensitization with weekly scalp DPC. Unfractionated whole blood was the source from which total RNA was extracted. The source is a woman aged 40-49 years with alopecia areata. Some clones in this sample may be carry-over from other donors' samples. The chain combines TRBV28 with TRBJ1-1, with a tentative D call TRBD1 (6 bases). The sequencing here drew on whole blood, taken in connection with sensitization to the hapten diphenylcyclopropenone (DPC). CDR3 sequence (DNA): TGTGCCAGCAGTTTAGGGCAGGGGTACACTGAAGCTTTCTTT. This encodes CASSLGQGYTEAFF.